These 12 T cell receptor beta chains came from one sample sequenced in a study of early T cells in non-severe SARS-CoV-2 infection. TCRdb passed the 5' RACE reads through MiXCR, listing each CDR3 protein once. Of approximately 50,000 distinct CDR3 sequences in the sample, around 13% are singletons; the top ten hold less than 1.5%. Sequenced input: whole blood. All receptors come from an adult who was a healthcare worker with PCR-confirmed SARS-CoV-2 infection or an uninfected control (not recorded which).

This clonotype was seen ten or more times. This rearrangement joins TRBV7-9 to TRBJ2-1, with 12 nucleotides matching TRBD2. V shed 2 bases and J 4 bases; nucleotides not matched to a gene: 6. The CDR3 is made up of 17 amino acids. Germline V gene sequence: CDR1 SEHNR, CDR2 FQNEAQ (reference sequence). The CDR3 loop is CASSLTLAGGLYNEQFF. The CDR3, as DNA: TGTGCCAGCAGCTTAACACTAGCGGGGGGCCTGTACAATGAGCAGTTCTTC.

The sample holds a few counts of this clonotype. This sequence joins TRBV14 and TRBJ1-1, with D possibly matching TRBD1 (5 bases). The V gene's germline CDR1 is SGHDN and CDR2 FVKESK. V was pared by 0 bases and J by 4 bases, with 9 bases between. CDR3 length equals 14 residues. The CDR3 coding sequence is TGTGCCAGCAGCCAAGACAGGGTTGGCACTGAAGCTTTCTTT. Translation gives CASSQDRVGTEAFF. The full variable domain, completed using reference TRBV14 and TRBJ1-1, is EAGVTQFPSHSVIEKGQTVTLRCDPISGHDNLYWYRRVMGKEIKFLLHFVKESKQDESGMPNNRFLAERTGGTYSTLKVQPAELEDSGVYFCASSQDRVGTEAFFGQGTRLTVV.

The chain couples TRBV20-1 to TRBJ2-7; 9 positions match TRBD1. This CDR3 comprises 14 residues. V lost 6 bases, J lost 1 base, and 7 bases stayed unmatched. The V gene's germline CDR1 is DFQATT and CDR2 SNEGSKA (reference sequence). CDR3 loop: CSAADRGGSYEQYF. CDR3 DNA: TGCAGTGCAGCAGACAGGGGGGGGTCCTACGAGCAGTACTTC.

This clonotype came up a few times. This chain uses TRBV11-2 with TRBJ2-5; 7 positions match TRBD1. The junction had 5 bases not matched to a gene; V was cut back by 0 bases and J by 4 bases. The CDR3 extends over 15 amino acids. The V gene's germline CDR1 is SGHAT and CDR2 FQNNGV. The DNA of the CDR3 is TGTGCCAGCAGCTTAGAGGACAGGCAAGCAGAGACCCAGTACTTC. It codes for CASSLEDRQAETQYF.

This clonotype was observed a few times. The chain employs TRBV6-6 and TRBJ2-5, with D hard to call. This CDR3 spans 13 amino acids. Germline values: CDR1 MNHNY, CDR2 SVGAGI (reference sequence). V shed 5 bases and J shed 2 bases, with 9 bases lying between them. CDR3: CASSTQSQETQYF. The CDR3 DNA sequence: TGTGCCAGCAGTACCCAATCACAAGAGACCCAGTACTTC.

This clonotype was seen repeatedly, ten times or more. The CDR3 region has the DNA TGTGCCATCCGGGACAGGGGAACAGAGAATGAGCAGTTCTTC. Amino acids: CAIRDRGTENEQFF. This chain joins TRBV10-3 and TRBJ2-1, with 10 bases identical to TRBD1. This CDR3 spans 14 amino acids. Germline V gene data show CDR1 as ENHRY and CDR2 as SYGVKD. Trimming cost V 8 bases and J 7 bases; bases outside gene matches: 8.

In this sample, this clonotype turned up a few times. The V gene is TRBV6-5, the J gene TRBJ2-3, with D possibly matching TRBD2 (7 bases). The CDR3 spans 15 residues. V lost 4 bases and J lost 2, with 13 bases in between. CDR1 is MNHEY and CDR2 is SVGAGI in the germline V gene. For the CDR3, the DNA is TGTGCCAGCAGTTTGGGGGGGGCCTTCACAGATACGCAGTATTTT. Protein: CASSLGGAFTDTQYF.

The table lists this clonotype with a few counts. The chain couples TRBV20-1 to TRBJ1-6, with D unclear. Germline V gives CDR1 DFQATT, CDR2 SNEGSKA (reference sequence). V lost 0 bases, J lost 7 bases, and 10 bases lay in between. CDR3 length equals 14 residues. CDR3 DNA sequence: TGCAGTGCTAGAGACACAGCGGGCAATTCACCCCTCCACTTT. Amino acids: CSARDTAGNSPLHF.

This clonotype was observed a handful of times. The V gene is TRBV7-2, the J gene TRBJ2-1; D ambiguous. Germline CDR1 and CDR2: SGHTA and FQGNSA. Trimming shortened V by 2 bases and J by 10 bases, and 12 bases separated the two germline ends. The CDR3 has 13 amino acids. This CDR3 is CASSLLPSGEQFF. The CDR3 nucleotides are TGTGCCAGCAGCTTATTACCCTCTGGCGAGCAGTTCTTC.

This clonotype was observed a handful of times. The rearrangement links TRBV11-2 to TRBJ2-7; TRBD1 matches 9 bases. Germline V gene data show CDR1 as SGHAT and CDR2 as FQNNGV. The CDR3 is made up of 15 amino acids. V dropped 0 bases and J dropped 2; count of bases not matched to a gene: 2. The CDR3 region is CASSLDGTGTYEQYF. CDR3 in DNA: TGTGCCAGCAGCTTAGACGGGACAGGGACCTACGAGCAGTACTTC. Combining the CDR3 with reference TRBV11-2 and TRBJ2-7 gives the whole variable domain EAGVAQSPRYKIIEKRQSVAFWCNPISGHATLYWYQQILGQGPKLLIQFQNNGVVDDSQLPKDRFSAERLKGVDSTLKIQPAKLEDSAVYLCASSLDGTGTYEQYFGPGTRLTVT.

This clonotype was observed a handful of times. This sequence joins TRBV3-1 and TRBJ2-1; TRBD2 matches 8 bases. Losses at the gene ends were 4 bases for V and 7 bases for J; bases not matched to a gene: 12. CDR1 is LGHDT and CDR2 is YNNKEL in the germline V gene (reference sequence). The CDR3 runs 16 residues. The CDR3 sequence: CASSPYNGLAANEQFF. The CDR3 DNA reads TGTGCCAGCAGCCCCTACAACGGACTAGCCGCAAATGAGCAGTTCTTC.

The V and J genes are TRBV7-6 and TRBJ2-2; no definite D call. The V gene lost 1 base and the J gene lost 7 bases, with 16 bases spanning the gap. The length of the CDR3 is 16 residues. Germline V gives CDR1 SGHVS, CDR2 FNYEAQ. The CDR3, as DNA: TGTGCCAGCAGCTTAGTTTCCTCTAGTTTCGGCGGGGAGCTGTTTTTT. It encodes CASSLVSSSFGGELFF.